Reported below is one T cell receptor (beta chain). The sample originates from a study of blood T cell repertoires in COVID-19. Study at large: Samples representing acute and convalescent COVID-19 were sourced from the United States, Italy and Spain.

Authors' data handling: Nucleated cell number was recorded as an estimate derived from reference gene primer amplification. Clones were read by immunoSEQ multiplex PCR, and TCRdb kept only the in-frame ones, dropping some. The DNA was the basis for D and trimming; V, J and clone size are from that table. The sample has 180,000 or so clones; approximately 84% are singletons. The V gene end was trimmed by 3 bases and the J gene end by 2 bases; junction bases not matched to a gene: 4. This CDR3 has 14 amino acids. Germline CDR1 SGHRS, CDR2 YFSETQ. The specimen sequenced was peripheral blood. The clonotype was recovered from a human donor with acute or convalescent COVID-19. The donor label of this sample is uncertain. The gene calls are TRBV5-1 and TRBJ1-1; 7 bases are shared with TRBD1. The CDR3 is CASSSQGVNTEAFF. CDR3 nucleotides: TGCGCCAGCAGCTCTCAGGGGGTTAACACTGAAGCTTTCTTT.